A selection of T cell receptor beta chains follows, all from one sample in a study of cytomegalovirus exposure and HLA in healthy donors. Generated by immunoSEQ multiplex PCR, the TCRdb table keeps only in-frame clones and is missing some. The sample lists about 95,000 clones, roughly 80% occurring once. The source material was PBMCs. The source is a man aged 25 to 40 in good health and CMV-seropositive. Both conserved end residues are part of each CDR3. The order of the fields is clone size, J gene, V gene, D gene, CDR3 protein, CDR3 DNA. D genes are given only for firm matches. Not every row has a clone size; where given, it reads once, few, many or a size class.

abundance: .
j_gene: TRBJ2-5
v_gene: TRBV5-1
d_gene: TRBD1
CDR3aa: CASSLVTRGSQETQYF
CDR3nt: TGCGCCAGCAGCTTGGTTACCAGGGGGTCTCAAGAGACCCAGTACTTC

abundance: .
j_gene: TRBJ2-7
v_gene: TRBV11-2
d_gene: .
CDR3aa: CASSRLDLEQYF
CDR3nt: TGTGCCAGCAGCCGACTGGATCTCGAGCAGTACTTC

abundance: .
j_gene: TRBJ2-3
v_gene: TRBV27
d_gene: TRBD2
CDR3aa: CASSTSGSTDTQYF
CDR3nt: TGTGCCAGCAGTACTAGCGGCAGCACAGATACGCAGTATTTT

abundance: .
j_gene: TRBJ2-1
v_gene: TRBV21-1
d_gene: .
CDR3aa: CASSKFSWASGEGSYNEQFF
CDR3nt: TGTGCCAGCAGCAAATTCTCCTGGGCTAGCGGCGAGGGTTCCTACAATGAGCAGTTCTTC

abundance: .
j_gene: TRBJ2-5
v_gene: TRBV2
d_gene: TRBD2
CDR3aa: CASRFGTSGIETQYF
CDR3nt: TGTGCCAGCAGGTTTGGGACTAGCGGGATTGAGACCCAGTACTTC

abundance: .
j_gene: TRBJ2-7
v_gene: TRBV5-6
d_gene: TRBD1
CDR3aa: CASSPVRTGVKYEQYF
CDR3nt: TGTGCCAGCAGTCCTGTCCGGACAGGGGTTAAGTACGAGCAGTACTTC

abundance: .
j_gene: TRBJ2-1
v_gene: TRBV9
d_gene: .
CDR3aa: CASSPREAQKQFF
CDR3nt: TGTGCCAGCAGCCCGCGAGAGGCGCAGAAGCAGTTCTTC

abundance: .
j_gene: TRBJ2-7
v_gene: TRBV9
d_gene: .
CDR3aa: CASSSQRFPYEQYF
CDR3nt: TGTGCCAGCAGCTCCCAGAGGTTTCCCTACGAGCAGTACTTC

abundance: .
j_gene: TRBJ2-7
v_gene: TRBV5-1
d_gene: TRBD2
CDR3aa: CASSKAGGSYEQYF
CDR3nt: TGCGCCAGCAGCAAGGCGGGAGGCTCCTACGAGCAGTACTTC

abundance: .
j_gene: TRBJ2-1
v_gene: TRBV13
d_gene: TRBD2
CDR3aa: CASSLPGLAGGDEQFF
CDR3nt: TGTGCCAGCAGCTTACCGGGACTAGCGGGAGGTGATGAGCAGTTCTTC

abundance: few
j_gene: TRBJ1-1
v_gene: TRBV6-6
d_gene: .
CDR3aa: CASSPPARNTEAFF
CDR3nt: TGTGCCAGCAGTCCCCCCGCGCGGAACACTGAAGCTTTCTTT

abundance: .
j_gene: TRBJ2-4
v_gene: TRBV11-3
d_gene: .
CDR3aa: CASSSQGAKNIQYF
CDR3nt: TGTGCCAGCAGCTCACAGGGAGCCAAAAACATTCAGTACTTC

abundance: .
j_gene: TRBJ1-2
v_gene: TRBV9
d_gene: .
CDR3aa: CASSVTDEVRYTF
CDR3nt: TGTGCCAGCAGCGTCACCGACGAGGTGCGCTACACCTTC

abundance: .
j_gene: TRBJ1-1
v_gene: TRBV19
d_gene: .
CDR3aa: CASSIGQGRNTEAFF
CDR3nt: TGTGCCAGTAGTATAGGGCAGGGGCGGAACACTGAAGCTTTCTTT

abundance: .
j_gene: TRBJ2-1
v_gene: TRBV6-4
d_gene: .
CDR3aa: CASSSHGGGGNEQFF
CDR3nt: TGTGCCAGCAGCAGTCACGGGGGAGGGGGGAATGAGCAGTTCTTC

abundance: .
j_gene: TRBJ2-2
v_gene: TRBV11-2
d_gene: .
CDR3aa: CASTVAVWAGELFF
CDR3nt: TGTGCCAGCACCGTCGCGGTTTGGGCCGGGGAGCTGTTTTTT

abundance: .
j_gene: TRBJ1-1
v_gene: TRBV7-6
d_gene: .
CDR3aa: CASSLGWEAGEAFF
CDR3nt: TGTGCCAGCAGCCTTGGGTGGGAGGCCGGTGAAGCCTTCTTT

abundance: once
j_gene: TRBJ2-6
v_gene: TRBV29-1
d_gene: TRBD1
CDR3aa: CSVQTGAGANVLTF
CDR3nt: TGCAGCGTACAGACAGGGGCTGGGGCCAACGTCCTGACTTTC

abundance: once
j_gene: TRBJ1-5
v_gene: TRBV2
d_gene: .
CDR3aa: CASSEEAGLGQPQHF
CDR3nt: TGTGCCAGCAGTGAGGAAGCGGGGTTGGGTCAGCCCCAGCATTTT

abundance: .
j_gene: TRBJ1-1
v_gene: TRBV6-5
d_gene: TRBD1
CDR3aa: CASSTPKAGGTEAFF
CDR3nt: TGTGCCAGCAGTACCCCCAAGGCAGGGGGAACTGAAGCTTTCTTT

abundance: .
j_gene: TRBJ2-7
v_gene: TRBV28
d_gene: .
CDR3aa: CASSGTGTGVSYEQYF
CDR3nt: TGTGCCAGCAGTGGAACCGGGACTGGGGTCTCCTACGAGCAGTACTTC

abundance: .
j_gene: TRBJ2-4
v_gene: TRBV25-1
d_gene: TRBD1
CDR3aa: CASSAVGTGPKNIQYF
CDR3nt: TGTGCCAGCAGTGCCGTCGGGACAGGGCCTAAAAACATTCAGTACTTC